These 30 T cell receptor beta chains were sequenced from one sample in a study of OX40 agonist ivuxolimab in advanced cancers. TCRdb's copy holds only in-frame clones and misses some; the assay was immunoSEQ multiplex PCR. This repertoire shows about 69,000 clones, roughly nine tenths found once; its top ten account for around 0.3%. Specimen: CD4+ or CD8+ T cells sorted from blood, collected in a trial of the OX40 agonist ivuxolimab. The receptors derive from an adult with an advanced solid tumor such as melanoma, head and neck, liver or kidney cancer.

This clone has more than one count but fewer than ten. This rearrangement joins TRBV27 to TRBJ1-5, with D maybe TRBD1 (6 bases). Germline CDR1 is MNHEY and CDR2 is SMNVEV (reference sequence). The V and J ends lost 7 bases and 0 bases respectively, with 10 bases between them. The CDR3 loop spans 14 amino acids. This CDR3 reads CASNRDYSNQPQHF. In nucleotides, the CDR3 is TGTGCCAGCAACAGGGATTATAGCAATCAGCCCCAGCATTTT.

This clone showed up just a few times. This rearrangement joins TRBV5-1 to TRBJ1-4; no reliable D call. The CDR3 is 13 residues long. The germline V gene encodes CDR1 SGHRS and CDR2 YFSETQ. V lost 5 bases to trimming and J lost 3 bases, with 8 bases between them. The CDR3 is CASRIGANEKLFF. The CDR3 coding sequence is TGCGCCAGCAGAATAGGAGCTAATGAAAAACTGTTTTTT.

CDR3 loop: CASARDRTMNTEAFF. The DNA of the CDR3 is TGTGCCAGCGCTCGGGACAGAACAATGAACACTGAAGCTTTCTTT. V is TRBV25-1 and J is TRBJ1-1; 7 positions agree with TRBD1. The germline V gene has CDR1 MGHDK and CDR2 SYGVNS. The CDR3 extends over 15 amino acids. Unmatched junction bases numbered 9, after V lost 8 bases and J lost 0 bases.

This clone was observed once. The chain uses TRBV5-4 and TRBJ2-1, with 10 bases that match TRBD2. J was trimmed by 0 bases and V by 1 base; bases with no gene match: 7. Germline CDR1 reads SGHNT; CDR2 reads YYREEE (reference sequence). The length of the CDR3 is 18 residues. In DNA, the CDR3 is TGTGCCAGCAGCTTGTTTACCCTAGCGGGGGCCTCCTACAATGAGCAGTTCTTC. This sequence encodes CASSLFTLAGASYNEQFF.

The rearrangement uses TRBV27 and TRBJ1-2; maybe TRBD1 (5 bases). CDR3 length equals 16 residues. The germline CDR1 and CDR2 sequences are MNHEY and SMNVEV (reference sequence). Trimming pared 3 bases from V and 4 bases from J, leaving 18 bases between. The CDR3 nucleotides read TGTGCCAGCAGTTTCCTCGGGACCTCAACGGCCTATGGCTACACCTTC. Translating gives CASSFLGTSTAYGYTF.

The chain recombines TRBV7-6 with TRBJ2-7; TRBD1 matches at 10 bases. This CDR3 comprises 14 residues. Trimming at V came to 8 bases and at J to 5 bases, leaving 9 bases not matched to a gene. Germline CDR1 is SGHVS and CDR2 is FNYEAQ. CDR3 in DNA: TGTGCCAGCGCCCCCGGGACAGGGGTCGACGAGCAGTACTTC. Translation gives CASAPGTGVDEQYF. Looking up the rest from reference TRBV7-6 and TRBJ2-7 gives the full variable domain: GAGVSQSPRYKVTKRGQDVALRCDPISGHVSLYWYRQALGQGPEFLTYFNYEAQQDKSGLPNDRFSAERPEGSISTLTIQRTEQRDSAMYRCASAPGTGVDEQYFGPGTRLTVT.

This clone was seen just once. As DNA, the CDR3 is TGTGCCAGCAGCAGCCGGGGGGCGCTTAGGGTCGGAGCTTTCTTT. Amino acids: CASSSRGALRVGAFF. This chain connects TRBV28 to TRBJ1-1; tentatively, D is TRBD1 (6 bases). Germline CDR1 is MDHEN and CDR2 is SYDVKM. The CDR3 is made up of 15 amino acids. V dropped 6 bases and J dropped 10 bases, with 24 bases sitting between them. The full variable domain, rest sourced from reference TRBV28 and TRBJ1-1, is DVKVTQSSRYLVKRTGEKVFLECVQDMDHENMFWYRQDPGLGLRLIYFSYDVKMKEKGDIPEGYSVSREKKERFSLILESASTNQTSMYLCASSSRGALRVGAFFGQGTRLTVV.

In its sample, this clone was seen a few times. This chain's CDR3 is CASSNAGPDTQYF. The DNA of the CDR3 is TGTGCCAGTAGTAACGCGGGGCCAGATACGCAGTATTTT. The rearrangement links TRBV19 to TRBJ2-3; weak D call: TRBD2 (6 bases). Between the trimmed V and J ends, which lost 4 bases and 4 bases, there was a span of 9 bases. Germline V gene lookup returns CDR1 LNHDA and CDR2 SQIVND (reference sequence). CDR3 length equals 13 residues.

V is TRBV6-1 and J is TRBJ2-6; D is ambiguous. The ends were cut back, 3 bases at V and 1 base at J, with 4 bases in the middle. Per germline, CDR1 MNHNS and CDR2 SASEGT. The CDR3 contains 14 residues. CDR3 residues: CASSDRSGANVLTF. The CDR3 DNA sequence: TGTGCCAGCAGTGACCGATCTGGGGCCAACGTCCTGACTTTC.

The chain has TRBV28 and TRBJ2-7; 7 bases fit TRBD1. Germline V lookup: CDR1 MDHEN, CDR2 SYDVKM. The CDR3 totals 13 residues. Germline trimming cut 7 bases from V and 1 base from J; bases unmatched to any gene: 4. The CDR3 sequence is CASTADRSYEQYF. The CDR3 coding sequence is TGTGCCAGCACCGCGGACAGGTCCTACGAGCAGTACTTC.

The chain joins TRBV7-2 to TRBJ2-7, with D perhaps matching TRBD2 (6 bases). V was shortened by 0 bases and J by 2 bases, with 17 bases between the two germline ends. Germline V gene data show CDR1 as SGHTA and CDR2 as FQGNSA. The CDR3 loop spans 17 amino acids. The CDR3 DNA follows: TGTGCCAGCAGCTTAGCGGGGGGAGCCAGAGCAACCTACGAGCAGTACTTC. Its protein is CASSLAGGARATYEQYF.

This clone has a single count. The genes are TRBV2 and TRBJ2-5, with 8 bases that match TRBD2. Germline assignment: CDR1 SNHLY and CDR2 FYNNEI. V lost 1 base, J lost 3 bases, and 10 bases stayed unmatched. The CDR3 length is 17 residues. The chain's CDR3 is CASSEGEGSGGKETQYF. The DNA for the CDR3 is TGTGCCAGCAGTGAAGGGGAGGGAAGCGGGGGTAAAGAGACCCAGTACTTC.

This chain links TRBV9 with TRBJ1-1; perhaps TRBD1 as D (5 bases). In germline, CDR1 is SGDLS, CDR2 YYNGEE. The CDR3 consists of 17 residues. V was cut by 3 bases and J by 1 base, with 19 bases left in between. CDR3 sequence (DNA): TGTGCCAGCAGCGGGGAAGGACCGGGACGGGCGAACACTGAAGCTTTCTTT. Protein product: CASSGEGPGRANTEAFF.

This chain joins TRBV7-3 and TRBJ1-1; D gene unclear. V was pared by 1 base and J by 1 base, with 4 bases between. The CDR3 runs to 13 residues. CDR1 is SGHTA and CDR2 is FQGTGA in the germline V gene. The DNA for the CDR3 is TGTGCCAGCAGCTTAATTACGAACACTGAAGCTTTCTTT. This sequence encodes CASSLITNTEAFF.

Here the CDR3 reads CASSAPQGNGYTF. CDR3 sequence (DNA): TGCGCCAGCAGTGCCCCCCAGGGGAATGGCTACACCTTC. This chain uses TRBV10-2 with TRBJ1-2; D is perhaps TRBD1 (6 bases). Trimming took off 4 bases at V and 6 bases at J, with 12 bases between the two ends. The CDR3 length is 13 residues. CDR1 and CDR2 (germline): WSHSY, SAAADI.

The chain uses TRBV18 and TRBJ1-2, with 7 bases aligning to TRBD1. Germline CDR1 is KGHSH and CDR2 is LQKENI. Unmatched junction bases numbered 8, after V lost 6 bases and J lost 4 bases. This CDR3 is 14 amino acids long. CDR3 sequence: CASSSGTETYGYTF. In DNA form, the CDR3 reads TGTGCCAGCTCCTCCGGGACAGAGACCTATGGCTACACCTTC.

The chain has TRBV7-9 and TRBJ2-5; the D gene could be TRBD1 or TRBD2 (7 bases each). Germline V gives CDR1 SEHNR, CDR2 FQNEAQ (reference sequence). This CDR3 region has 18 residues. Trimming pared 0 bases from V and 5 bases from J, leaving 22 bases between. In DNA form, the CDR3 reads TGTGCCAGCAGCTTAGCGGAGCGGGGACAGAGACCTGGGGAGACCCAGTACTTC. It codes for CASSLAERGQRPGETQYF.

The chain couples TRBV5-4 to TRBJ1-3; TRBD1 agrees at 10 bases. CDR3 length: 16 residues. CDR1 SGHNT and CDR2 YYREEE come from the germline V gene (reference sequence). V gave up 4 bases and J gave up 4 bases; unmatched junction bases: 8. CDR3 amino acids: CASSLGQGIVGNTIYF. DNA for the CDR3: TGTGCCAGCAGCCTGGGACAGGGGATAGTAGGAAACACCATATATTTT.

The chain has TRBV19 and TRBJ2-3; maybe TRBD1 (5 bases). CDR1 is LNHDA, CDR2 SQIVND, per germline (reference sequence). V was trimmed by 3 bases and J by 2 bases, leaving 9 bases between them. The CDR3 is made up of 14 amino acids. The CDR3, as DNA: TGTGCCAGTAGTATTGACAGCAACACAGATACGCAGTATTTT. This encodes CASSIDSNTDTQYF.

This clone was counted a few times. CDR3 sequence reads: CASTARESAYEQYF. The CDR3 DNA follows: TGTGCCAGCACCGCGCGGGAATCGGCCTACGAGCAGTACTTC. The V gene is TRBV7-2, the J gene TRBJ2-7; weak D call: TRBD2 (6 bases). Deletions cut 7 bases from V and 2 bases from J, with 15 bases between. Germline lookup yields CDR1 SGHTA and CDR2 FQGNSA. This CDR3 has 14 amino acids.

The V call is TRBV29-1, the J call TRBJ1-2, with TRBD1 matching over 9 bases. V dropped 1 base and J dropped 2; count of bases not matched to a gene: 23. The CDR3 loop spans 21 amino acids. Germline values: CDR1 SQVTM, CDR2 ANQGSEA. In nucleotides, the CDR3 is TGCAGCGTTGAAGTTTTCTGGGGCGTAAACCAGGGACAGGGAAACAACTATGGCTACACCTTC. It translates to CSVEVFWGVNQGQGNNYGYTF. Complete variable domain (other parts from reference TRBV29-1 and TRBJ1-2): SAVISQKPSRDICQRGTSLTIQCQVDSQVTMMFWYRQQPGQSLTLIATANQGSEATYESGFVIDKFPISRPNLTFSTLTVSNMSPEDSSIYLCSVEVFWGVNQGQGNNYGYTFGSGTRLTVV.

The genes are TRBV18 and TRBJ2-6; tentative D call: TRBD2 (7 bases). Germline CDR1 reads KGHSH; CDR2 reads LQKENI. The V and J ends lost 1 base and 1 base respectively, with 14 bases between them. This CDR3 has 18 residues. CDR3 amino acids: CASSPLSGEGSGANVLTF. The CDR3 DNA follows: TGTGCCAGCTCACCACTATCAGGGGAGGGATCTGGGGCCAACGTCCTGACTTTC.

The V call is TRBV7-9, the J call TRBJ1-5; no clear D gene. V was cut by 1 base and J by 0 bases, with 19 bases left in between. CDR1 and CDR2 from the germline V gene are SEHNR and FQNEAQ (reference sequence). This CDR3 region has 19 residues. CDR3 sequence: CASSLVRSGDLRSNQPQHF. In nucleotides, the CDR3 is TGTGCCAGCAGCTTAGTTAGGTCAGGTGACCTTCGTAGCAATCAGCCCCAGCATTTT. The full variable domain, rest sourced from reference TRBV7-9 and TRBJ1-5, is DTGVSQNPRHKITKRGQNVTFRCDPISEHNRLYWYRQTLGQGPEFLTYFQNEAQLEKSRLLSDRFSAERPKGSFSTLEIQRTEQGDSAMYLCASSLVRSGDLRSNQPQHFGDGTRLSIL.

The genes are TRBV9 and TRBJ1-6; D gene ambiguous. V lost 4 bases and J lost 7, with 18 bases in between. The V gene's germline CDR1 is SGDLS and CDR2 YYNGEE. The CDR3 spans 16 residues. In DNA form, the CDR3 reads TGTGCCAGCAGCCCACAAGCCCAACCAGAGAATTCACCCCTCCACTTT. It codes for CASSPQAQPENSPLHF.

V is TRBV27 and J is TRBJ2-2; D may correspond to TRBD1 or TRBD2 (7 bases each). The germline CDR1 and CDR2 sequences are MNHEY and SMNVEV (reference sequence). This CDR3 has 15 amino acids. Trimming removed 5 bases from V and 6 bases from J, with 16 bases in between. CDR3 region: CASSPRQGGSGELFF. As DNA, the CDR3 is TGTGCCAGCAGTCCGCGACAGGGAGGGTCCGGGGAGCTGTTTTTT.

V usage is TRBV7-6 and J usage is TRBJ2-1, with TRBD2 matching 7 bases. Per germline, CDR1 SGHVS and CDR2 FNYEAQ. The CDR3 runs 15 residues. Trimming took 5 bases from V and 4 from J; bases not matched to a gene: 8. The CDR3 nucleotides read TGTGCCAGCAGCCCCGGGACTACGGGGTACAATGAGCAGTTCTTC. Translated, it gives CASSPGTTGYNEQFF.

V gene TRBV6-1 combines with J gene TRBJ1-5, with D unclear. The CDR3 totals 13 residues. CDR1 and CDR2 (germline): MNHNS, SASEGT. V lost 6 bases and J lost 0, with 6 bases in between. The CDR3 protein is CASRSYSNQPQHF. CDR3 nucleotide sequence: TGTGCCAGCAGGAGTTATAGCAATCAGCCCCAGCATTTT.

The chain carries TRBV14 and TRBJ1-4; D perhaps matches TRBD1 (5 bases). Per germline, CDR1 SGHDN and CDR2 FVKESK. This CDR3 comprises 13 residues. Trimming removed 0 bases at V and 16 bases at J, with 15 bases between. CDR3 loop: CASSQDLPGPTFF. The CDR3, as DNA: TGTGCCAGCAGCCAAGATCTCCCAGGGCCCACGTTTTTT.

The rearrangement uses TRBV4-1 and TRBJ2-2; D is unresolved. This CDR3 has 14 amino acids. V lost 4 bases and J lost 6, with 12 bases in between. CDR1 and CDR2 (germline): MGHRA, YSYEKL. The CDR3 sequence is CASSPRDLAGELFF. For the CDR3, the DNA is TGCGCCAGCAGCCCTCGTGACTTGGCCGGGGAGCTGTTTTTT.

The genes are TRBV9 and TRBJ2-2; 7 bases line up with TRBD2. The CDR3 length is 16 residues. Germline V lookup: CDR1 SGDLS, CDR2 YYNGEE. Trimming took 4 bases from V and 4 from J; bases not matched to a gene: 10. In nucleotides, the CDR3 is TGTGCCAGCAGCACCAGGGAGGGCCATAGCACCGGGGAGCTGTTTTTT. This gives the protein CASSTREGHSTGELFF.